This TCR beta chain originates from a study of T cells after yellow fever vaccination. Using its own MiXCR run on the 5' RACE reads, TCRdb lists one record per CDR3 protein. The sample contains 350,000 to 450,000 distinct CDR3 sequences, 6% to 8% of which appear only once. J was trimmed by 3 bases and V by 4 bases; bases with no gene match: 6. The germline CDR1 and CDR2 sequences are SGHTS and YDEGEE. The CDR3 loop spans 14 amino acids. Study-level findings and limits: The booster saw the reappearance of most primary-vaccination clones (roughly 95% CD4, 80% to 90% CD8). Only a minor proportion of clonotypes was detected across both CD4 and CD8 compartments.

This clonotype has just a few counts. The target antigen is unknown. The receptor was derived from a man aged 25-45 years who received the YFV17D yellow fever vaccine. The chain is built from TRBV5-8 and TRBJ2-7; 8 bases fit TRBD1. The sample consisted of PBMCs, taken 5 days after the yellow fever booster vaccination. Written as DNA, the CDR3 is TGTGCCAGCAGCGACAGGGGCGCTTACTACGAGCAGTACTTC. Protein sequence: CASSDRGAYYEQYF.